This passage covers 23 T cell receptor beta chains from one sample sequenced in a study of shared clonotypes between healthy human individuals. Sequencing used immunoSEQ multiplex PCR; TCRdb keeps in-frame clones, though not all of them. The data show roughly 1,000,000 clones, with around 78% seen just once and 0.5% to 0.6% held by the top ten. The sample was memory CD4+ T cells from PBMCs. As for subset: CD45RA-negative fraction. All receptors come from a man aged 18 to 29 in good health. Some clones in this sample may be carry-over from other donors' samples.

The chain recombines TRBV7-9 with TRBJ2-6, with D hard to call. V was shortened by 5 bases and J by 3 bases, with 5 bases between the two germline ends. CDR3 length: 13 amino acids. Looked up from germline, CDR1 is SEHNR and CDR2 is FQNEAQ (reference sequence). CDR3 coding DNA: TGTGCCAGCAGCCGTCTTGGGGCCAACGTCCTGACTTTC. Its translation: CASSRLGANVLTF.

The chain employs TRBV11-2 and TRBJ1-1; D not resolved. The length of the CDR3 is 14 residues. V was cut by 6 bases and J by 0 bases, with 11 bases left in between. Germline V gives CDR1 SGHAT, CDR2 FQNNGV. CDR3 loop: CASRHYGMNTEAFF. CDR3 coding DNA: TGTGCCAGCAGGCATTATGGGATGAACACTGAAGCTTTCTTT.

V gene TRBV27 combines with J gene TRBJ1-5; 7 bases match TRBD1. This CDR3 contains 19 residues. Germline trimming cut 2 bases from V and 0 bases from J; bases unmatched to any gene: 13. In germline, CDR1 is MNHEY, CDR2 SMNVEV (reference sequence). CDR3 nucleotide sequence: TGTGCCAGCAGTTTACGCCCGGGACAGCTTCGTAATAGCAATCAGCCCCAGCATTTT. Translated, it gives CASSLRPGQLRNSNQPQHF.

V usage is TRBV9 and J usage is TRBJ2-2; 11 bases match TRBD2. Losses at the gene ends were 4 bases for V and 7 bases for J; bases not matched to a gene: 15. The CDR3 totals 18 residues. Looked up from germline, CDR1 is SGDLS and CDR2 is YYNGEE. The CDR3 is CASSPSPLAGGRSGELFF. CDR3 coding DNA: TGTGCCAGCAGCCCCTCACCTCTAGCGGGAGGACGGAGCGGGGAGCTGTTTTTT.

CDR3 loop: CASSFTRAGELFF. For the CDR3, the DNA is TGTGCCAGCAGCTTCACAAGAGCTGGGGAGCTGTTTTTT. J is TRBJ2-2 and V is TRBV7-8; the D is unclear. V was trimmed by 3 bases and J by 8 bases, leaving 10 bases between them. The germline V gene encodes CDR1 SGHVS and CDR2 FQNEAQ. The CDR3 runs to 13 residues.

This clone was observed a single time. In nucleotides, the CDR3 is TGTGCCAGTGAGCGGGATAAGAGTACCGGGGAGCTGTTTTTT. Its protein product is CASERDKSTGELFF. This chain links TRBV6-1 with TRBJ2-2, with 7 bases lining up with TRBD2. The trim removed 9 bases at V and 5 bases at J, leaving 9 bases unmatched. The CDR3 spans 14 residues. Looked up from germline, CDR1 is MNHNS and CDR2 is SASEGT.

The chain is built from TRBV29-1 and TRBJ2-4; a weak D match, TRBD2 (7 bases). The CDR3 totals 14 residues. V was clipped by 3 bases and J by 5 bases, with 14 bases between them. The germline CDR1 and CDR2 sequences are SQVTM and ANQGSEA. CDR3 DNA sequence: TGCAGCGTTGATGGGCGGGGGCCAGAAAACATTCAGTACTTC. It codes for CSVDGRGPENIQYF.

The chain couples TRBV5-1 to TRBJ1-2; no clear D gene. This CDR3 has 12 amino acids. From germline, CDR1 is SGHRS and CDR2 YFSETQ. The V gene lost 0 bases and the J gene lost 5 bases, with 5 bases spanning the gap. The CDR3 spells CASSLDKYGYTF. CDR3 coding DNA: TGCGCCAGCAGCTTGGATAAGTATGGCTACACCTTC. The variable domain in full, with the rest retrieved from reference TRBV5-1 and TRBJ1-2, is KAGVTQTPRYLIKTRGQQVTLSCSPISGHRSVSWYQQTPGQGLQFLFEYFSETQRNKGNFPGRFSGRQFSNSRSEMNVSTLELGDSALYLCASSLDKYGYTFGSGTRLTVV.

The table lists this clone with many counts. The chain combines TRBV6-5 with TRBJ2-7, with 11 bases matching TRBD1. After removal of 6 bases from V and 4 bases from J, the junction contained 8 bases not matched to a gene. Per germline, CDR1 MNHEY and CDR2 SVGAGI. CDR3 length equals 15 residues. The CDR3 loop reads CASRRWTGGGYEQYF. CDR3 sequence (DNA): TGTGCCAGCAGGCGATGGACAGGGGGCGGGTACGAGCAGTACTTC.

The chain joins TRBV29-1 to TRBJ2-2; TRBD1 matches 7 bases. There are 13 residues in the CDR3. Germline V lookup: CDR1 SQVTM, CDR2 ANQGSEA. V was clipped by 5 bases and J by 1 base; unmatched bases: 1. CDR3 DNA: TGCAGCGTTCGACAGGGGAACACCGGGGAGCTGTTTTTT. Its protein product is CSVRQGNTGELFF.

This clone showed up just a few times. V gene TRBV10-3 combines with J gene TRBJ1-5; maybe TRBD1 (6 bases). Germline loops: CDR1 ENHRY, CDR2 SYGVKD. V was clipped by 3 bases and J by 4 bases, with 10 bases between them. This CDR3 has 14 residues. CDR3 in DNA: TGTGCCATCAGTGATCAGGGGCCGAATCAGCCCCAGCATTTT. It is translated as CAISDQGPNQPQHF.

This chain uses TRBV7-2 with TRBJ1-2, with D possibly matching TRBD1 (6 bases). V was shortened by 6 bases and J by 8 bases, with 22 bases between the two germline ends. The CDR3 contains 15 residues. Germline values: CDR1 SGHTA, CDR2 FQGNSA. The CDR3 loop reads CASRPDRTTQGGYTF. CDR3 sequence (DNA): TGTGCCAGCAGGCCCGACAGGACTACTCAGGGGGGCTACACCTTC.

This clone appeared once. The genes are TRBV7-3 and TRBJ1-2; 7 nucleotides align to TRBD1. V lost 1 base, J lost 7 bases, and 3 bases stayed unmatched. The CDR3 contains 13 residues. Germline CDR1 and CDR2: SGHTA and FQGTGA. The CDR3 DNA follows: TGTGCCAGCAGCTTAAGCGGGACAGCTGGCTACACCTTC. Residues: CASSLSGTAGYTF.

This clone was counted a few times. The gene calls are TRBV5-1 and TRBJ2-2; maybe TRBD1 (5 bases). Germline values: CDR1 SGHRS, CDR2 YFSETQ. The CDR3 contains 15 residues. V lost 0 bases to trimming and J lost 5 bases, with 11 bases between them. The chain's CDR3 is CASSLGGKRTGELFF. CDR3 bases: TGCGCCAGCAGCTTGGGGGGCAAACGAACCGGGGAGCTGTTTTTT. Using reference TRBV5-1 and TRBJ2-2 for the parts outside the CDR3, the full variable domain is KAGVTQTPRYLIKTRGQQVTLSCSPISGHRSVSWYQQTPGQGLQFLFEYFSETQRNKGNFPGRFSGRQFSNSRSEMNVSTLELGDSALYLCASSLGGKRTGELFFGEGSRLTVL.

The V call is TRBV5-1, the J call TRBJ1-4; 7 nucleotides line up with TRBD1. Trimming cost V 4 bases and J 8 bases; bases outside gene matches: 11. Germline V lookup: CDR1 SGHRS, CDR2 YFSETQ. This CDR3 has 15 amino acids. The CDR3 loop is CASSLTGTEEEKLFF. The CDR3 DNA reads TGCGCCAGCAGCCTGACTGGGACAGAAGAAGAAAAACTGTTTTTT.

The V gene is TRBV2, the J gene TRBJ2-7; TRBD2 aligns across 9 bases. CDR1 is SNHLY, CDR2 FYNNEI, per germline. The CDR3 length is 14 residues. Germline trimming cut 7 bases from V and 6 bases from J; bases unmatched to any gene: 10. The CDR3 DNA sequence: TGTGCCAGCACCCTAGCGGGAAGGGATAGCGAGCAGTACTTC. Translated, it gives CASTLAGRDSEQYF.

This clone has only one observation. The gene calls are TRBV5-1 and TRBJ2-7; D uncertain. The CDR3 is made up of 15 amino acids. The germline V and J ends were trimmed by 0 bases and 2 bases, with 12 bases remaining between them. CDR1 is SGHRS, CDR2 YFSETQ, per germline. In DNA, the CDR3 is TGCGCCAGCAGCTTGGGGCAGGCCCTGACCTACGAGCAGTACTTC. Amino acid sequence: CASSLGQALTYEQYF.

This clone appeared many times. This sequence joins TRBV28 and TRBJ1-2, with 8 bases fitting TRBD1. Germline V gives CDR1 MDHEN, CDR2 SYDVKM. The CDR3 is 13 amino acids. The J segment lost 7 bases and the V segment lost 10 bases, leaving 11 bases of the junction unmatched. The CDR3 DNA follows: TGTGCCATCAGCAGGGGGCCCTATGCTGGCTACACCTTC. Translated: CAISRGPYAGYTF.

J is TRBJ1-4 and V is TRBV5-1; 7 bases fit TRBD1. Germline loops: CDR1 SGHRS, CDR2 YFSETQ. With 8 bases clipped from V and 8 bases from J, the junction kept 12 bases outside the gene matches. This CDR3 region has 14 residues. The CDR3 here is CASTSDRVQEKLFF. CDR3 DNA sequence: TGCGCCAGTACCTCCGACAGGGTCCAGGAAAAACTGTTTTTT.

The J gene is TRBJ2-3, the V gene TRBV4-3; a weak D match, TRBD1 (5 bases). Trimming stripped 0 bases from V and 4 bases from J, with 17 bases between. The CDR3 is 17 residues long. CDR1 is LGHNA, CDR2 YSLEER, per germline. The CDR3 DNA follows: TGCGCCAGCAGCCAAGAACGGTCTTTTCAGGGTTCAGATACGCAGTATTTT. Protein sequence: CASSQERSFQGSDTQYF.

This clone was counted at least ten times. The chain has TRBV27 and TRBJ2-1, with 8 bases lining up with TRBD2. Germline CDR1 is MNHEY and CDR2 is SMNVEV (reference sequence). V lost 10 bases to trimming and J lost 9 bases; unmatched junction nucleotides: 14. CDR3 length: 14 amino acids. CDR3 nucleotide sequence: TGTGCCACCAAACCCGGGACTAGTATCAGTGAGCAGTTCTTC. This gives the protein CATKPGTSISEQFF.

The gene calls are TRBV2 and TRBJ2-5; 7 bases map to TRBD1. CDR1 and CDR2 (germline): SNHLY, FYNNEI. The CDR3 is 13 amino acids. J lost 5 bases, V lost 6 bases, and 6 bases had no gene match. The CDR3, as DNA: TGTGCCAGCAGCGACAGGGAGAGGGAGACCCAGTACTTC. It yields the protein CASSDRERETQYF.

This chain links TRBV28 with TRBJ1-3, with 9 bases fitting TRBD1. V shed 6 bases and J 2 bases; nucleotides not matched to a gene: 5. This CDR3 has 15 amino acids. Germline V CDR1 and CDR2: MDHEN, SYDVKM. CDR3 sequence: CASSTGGAAGNTIYF. In DNA, the CDR3 is TGTGCCAGCAGCACAGGGGGCGCTGCTGGAAACACCATATATTTT.